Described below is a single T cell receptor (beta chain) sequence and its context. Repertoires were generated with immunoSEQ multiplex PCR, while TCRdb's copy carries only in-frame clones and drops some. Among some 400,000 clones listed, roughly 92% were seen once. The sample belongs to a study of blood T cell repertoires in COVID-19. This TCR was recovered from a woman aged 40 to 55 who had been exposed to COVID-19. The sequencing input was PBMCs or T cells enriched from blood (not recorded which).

Here the CDR3 reads CASSGQGQGRYNEQFF. The CDR3 bases are TGTGCCAGTAGCGGGCAGGGACAGGGTAGGTACAATGAGCAGTTCTTC. The chain employs TRBV19 and TRBJ2-1, with 9 bases aligning to TRBD1. In germline, CDR1 is LNHDA, CDR2 SQIVND (reference sequence). V lost 6 bases, J lost 4 bases, and 10 bases stayed unmatched. The CDR3 totals 16 residues.